Following are 30 T cell receptor beta chains from one sample sequenced in a study of shared T cell receptors in the human thymus. Using immunoSEQ multiplex PCR, the repertoire was profiled, and TCRdb retains in-frame clones only, with some absent. The sample records around 730,000 clones, approximately 85% being singletons. These data are also associated with another study on human thymus T cells.

The sequenced material came from thymocytes. These receptors all come from a girl under three years old with a congenital heart defect.

CDR3 in DNA: TGTGCCAGCAGCCCTCTGGGGCCAGGGTGGTATGGCTACACCTTC. This encodes CASSPLGPGWYGYTF. This chain joins TRBV6-6 and TRBJ1-2; perhaps TRBD1 as D (5 bases). V lost 6 bases, J lost 5 bases, and 19 bases lay in between. There are 15 residues in the CDR3. Germline V lookup: CDR1 MNHNY, CDR2 SVGAGI (reference sequence).

The chain has TRBV5-4 and TRBJ1-2; D gene unclear. The CDR3 has 14 residues. The germline gives CDR1 SGHNT, CDR2 YYREEE (reference sequence). The ends were cut back, 0 bases at V and 8 bases at J, with 14 bases in the middle. CDR3 sequence reads: CASSLGPRGEGYTF. CDR3 in DNA: TGTGCCAGCAGCTTGGGACCCCGCGGTGAGGGCTACACCTTC.

This chain connects TRBV6-4 to TRBJ1-2; 7 bases align to TRBD1. V lost 1 base and J lost 4; bases outside the gene matches: 21. CDR3 length: 20 amino acids. The germline CDR1 and CDR2 sequences are MRHNA and SNTAGT. The CDR3 DNA follows: TGTGCCAGCAGTGACTTCCAGGGGGTAACGGCCTCCTTTGGGTCCTATGGCTACACCTTC. This gives the protein CASSDFQGVTASFGSYGYTF.

The chain uses TRBV28 and TRBJ2-5; D is possibly TRBD2 (6 bases). The V gene's germline CDR1 is MDHEN and CDR2 SYDVKM. Trimming stripped 6 bases from V and 4 bases from J, with 12 bases between. This CDR3 is 13 amino acids long. As DNA, the CDR3 is TGTGCCAGCAGCCCGACTAGGCGAGAGACCCAGTACTTC. Translating gives CASSPTRRETQYF.

The chain couples TRBV15 to TRBJ1-5; D not resolved. This CDR3 comprises 14 residues. Trimming removed 3 bases from V and 4 bases from J, with 10 bases in between. Germline values: CDR1 LNHNV, CDR2 YYDKDF (reference sequence). The CDR3 coding sequence is TGTGCCACCAGCAGGGACTTACAGAATCAGCCCCAGCATTTT. Protein: CATSRDLQNQPQHF.

V usage is TRBV11-2 and J usage is TRBJ1-1; 7 nucleotides agree with TRBD1. CDR1 is SGHAT and CDR2 is FQNNGV in the germline V gene. With 3 bases clipped from V and 5 bases from J, the junction kept 9 bases outside the gene matches. CDR3 size: 15 residues. The CDR3 DNA reads TGTGCCAGCAGCTTCATGGGGGCAGGGGGGACTGAAGCTTTCTTT. As protein: CASSFMGAGGTEAFF. Full variable domain (remainder filled in from reference TRBV11-2 and TRBJ1-1): EAGVAQSPRYKIIEKRQSVAFWCNPISGHATLYWYQQILGQGPKLLIQFQNNGVVDDSQLPKDRFSAERLKGVDSTLKIQPAKLEDSAVYLCASSFMGAGGTEAFFGQGTRLTVV.

The chain carries TRBV11-1 and TRBJ2-3; D unresolved. Per germline, CDR1 SGHAT and CDR2 FQDESV (reference sequence). The CDR3 loop spans 15 amino acids. V was shortened by 0 bases and J by 2 bases, with 9 bases between the two germline ends. The CDR3 spells CASSLARSPTDTQYF. CDR3 sequence (DNA): TGTGCCAGCAGCTTAGCGCGTTCCCCCACAGATACGCAGTATTTT.

This clone appeared a few times. The V and J genes are TRBV5-5 and TRBJ1-2; D is unresolved. V gave up 1 base and J gave up 9 bases, with 19 bases separating them. The CDR3 extends over 15 amino acids. Germline V CDR1 and CDR2: SGHKS, YYEKEE (reference sequence). CDR3 in amino acids: CASSLHGRSRKCYTF. In nucleotides, the CDR3 is TGTGCCAGCAGCTTGCATGGGAGGAGTAGAAAATGCTACACCTTC. The whole variable domain, filled in from reference TRBV5-5 and TRBJ1-2, reads DAGVTQSPTHLIKTRGQQVTLRCSPISGHKSVSWYQQVLGQGPQFIFQYYEKEERGRGNFPDRFSARQFPNYSSELNVNALLLGDSALYLCASSLHGRSRKCYTFGSGTRLTVV.

The chain combines TRBV9 with TRBJ1-1; no definite D call. The CDR3 extends over 14 amino acids. V was pared by 0 bases and J by 2 bases, with 8 bases between. The germline V gene has CDR1 SGDLS and CDR2 YYNGEE. DNA of the CDR3: TGTGCCAGCAGCGTAGAAACAGATAACACTGAAGCTTTCTTT. This translates into CASSVETDNTEAFF.

V usage is TRBV7-6 and J usage is TRBJ2-1; 8 bases are shared with TRBD1. The V gene end was trimmed by 0 bases and the J gene end by 9 bases; junction bases not matched to a gene: 13. CDR1 and CDR2 from the germline V gene are SGHVS and FNYEAQ. The CDR3 length is 17 residues. CDR3 sequence: CASSLADRVGEGGEQFF. The CDR3 coding sequence is TGTGCCAGCAGCTTAGCGGACAGGGTAGGGGAAGGTGGTGAGCAGTTCTTC.

Worth noting for this clone: The sample carries other DNA sequences with the same CDR3. J is TRBJ1-6 and V is TRBV6-1; TRBD1 matches at 7 bases. The CDR3 covers 15 residues. The germline V gene encodes CDR1 MNHNS and CDR2 SASEGT. V shed 3 bases and J 5 bases; nucleotides not matched to a gene: 4. The CDR3 protein is CASSDRGVNNSPLHF. DNA of the CDR3: TGTGCCAGCAGTGACAGGGGGGTAAATAATTCACCCCTCCACTTT.

Only a few counts were recorded for this clone. The chain joins TRBV7-9 to TRBJ2-5, with TRBD2 as a possible D gene (7 bases). CDR1 and CDR2 (germline): SEHNR, FQNEAQ (reference sequence). The length of the CDR3 is 17 residues. Trimming shortened V by 1 base and J by 2 bases, and 17 bases separated the two germline ends. CDR3 nucleotide sequence: TGTGCCAGCAGCTTAGACCTTTCACAGGGACTACAAGAGACCCAGTACTTC. This gives the protein CASSLDLSQGLQETQYF.

This clone was observed a handful of times. The CDR3: CASSLSGTADSGNTIYF. The CDR3 DNA reads as TGTGCCAGCAGTTTATCGGGGACAGCCGACTCTGGAAACACCATATATTTT. This chain uses TRBV27 with TRBJ1-3; 7 positions match TRBD1. Germline V gene data show CDR1 as MNHEY and CDR2 as SMNVEV (reference sequence). The CDR3 is 17 residues long. V shed 0 bases and J 0 bases; nucleotides not matched to a gene: 5.

The V gene is TRBV5-6, the J gene TRBJ2-5; D possibly corresponds to TRBD1 (6 bases). The DNA end is a closer match to TRBJ2-7, so the J assignment may be wrong. The germline V gene has CDR1 SGHDT and CDR2 YYEEEE. The CDR3 loop spans 15 amino acids. As DNA, the CDR3 is TGTGCCAGCAGCTTCAGGGGATTTGGGGTCTCCGAGCAGTACTTC. Protein product: CASSFRGFGVSEQYF.

This clone occurred once. The rearrangement uses TRBV18 and TRBJ2-7, with 12 bases lining up with TRBD2. V lost 6 bases, J lost 4 bases, and 13 bases stayed unmatched. The CDR3 is 17 residues long. From germline, CDR1 is KGHSH and CDR2 LQKENI. The CDR3: CASSIHATSGGWYEQYF. DNA for the CDR3: TGTGCCAGCTCTATACACGCGACTAGCGGGGGTTGGTACGAGCAGTACTTC.

The chain carries TRBV28 and TRBJ2-7; D unclear. Germline-derived CDR1 and CDR2 are MDHEN and SYDVKM. Trimming removed 3 bases from V and 3 bases from J, with 15 bases in between. CDR3 length equals 15 residues. CDR3 protein: CASSFLLPRGYEQYF. The CDR3 coding sequence is TGTGCCAGCAGTTTTCTCCTCCCCAGAGGCTACGAGCAGTACTTC.

The chain is built from TRBV5-6 and TRBJ2-3, with D maybe TRBD2 (5 bases). Germline V gene lookup returns CDR1 SGHDT and CDR2 YYEEEE. V was shortened by 3 bases and J by 8 bases, with 10 bases between the two germline ends. This CDR3 is built from 12 residues. The CDR3 DNA follows: TGTGCCAGCAGCTCGGGGTGGGGTACGCAGTATTTT. Protein: CASSSGWGTQYF.

This rearrangement joins TRBV7-4 to TRBJ1-1; 7 nucleotides match TRBD1. CDR3 length: 13 amino acids. The trim removed 5 bases at V and 6 bases at J, leaving 6 bases unmatched. Germline CDR1 reads SGHVT; CDR2 reads SQSDAQ. The chain's CDR3 is CASSPRGWPEAFF. In nucleotides, the CDR3 is TGTGCCAGCAGCCCCAGGGGGTGGCCTGAAGCTTTCTTT.

This sequence joins TRBV5-1 and TRBJ1-3; D ambiguous. The germline V gene encodes CDR1 SGHRS and CDR2 YFSETQ. The CDR3 covers 14 residues. V was pared by 1 base and J by 4 bases, with 9 bases between. The CDR3 is CASSLREGGNTIYF. In DNA, the CDR3 is TGCGCCAGCAGCTTGAGGGAGGGAGGAAACACCATATATTTT.

Regarding this clone: The sample contains more than one DNA sequence encoding this CDR3. This chain links TRBV5-1 with TRBJ2-7, with 7 bases fitting TRBD2. The V gene end was trimmed by 2 bases and the J gene end by 1 base; junction bases not matched to a gene: 0. This CDR3 contains 13 residues. CDR1 and CDR2 (germline): SGHRS, YFSETQ. The CDR3 nucleotides are TGCGCCAGCAGCTTAGCGGGATCCTACGAGCAGTACTTC. As protein: CASSLAGSYEQYF.

The chain uses TRBV15 and TRBJ2-7, with 9 bases aligning to TRBD1. There are 16 residues in the CDR3. Trimming at V came to 5 bases and at J to 7 bases, leaving 15 bases not matched to a gene. Germline V gene lookup returns CDR1 LNHNV and CDR2 YYDKDF (reference sequence). Here the CDR3 DNA reads TGTGCCACCAGCGGACTCAGCCGGGACAGGGAAAGGGAGCAGTACTTC. Translating it yields CATSGLSRDREREQYF.

This chain links TRBV27 with TRBJ2-5, with D unresolved. Germline-derived CDR1 and CDR2 are MNHEY and SMNVEV (reference sequence). The V gene lost 1 base and the J gene lost 4 bases, with 4 bases spanning the gap. The CDR3 is 12 residues long. The CDR3 nucleotides read TGTGCCAGCAGTTTATTCGGAGAGACCCAGTACTTC. It codes for CASSLFGETQYF.

The V and J genes are TRBV28 and TRBJ2-3; 8 positions match TRBD1. Trimming removed 7 bases from V and 1 base from J; junction bases left unmatched: 7. Germline V gene lookup returns CDR1 MDHEN and CDR2 SYDVKM. The CDR3 is made up of 15 amino acids. The CDR3, as DNA: TGTGCCAGCATCTATTCGGGACAGGGCACAGATACGCAGTATTTT. Translation: CASIYSGQGTDTQYF.

This clone was observed a single time. The V gene is TRBV5-1, the J gene TRBJ2-7, with D possibly being TRBD1 (6 bases). CDR3 length: 18 amino acids. Per the germline V gene, CDR1 is SGHRS and CDR2 is YFSETQ. The ends were cut back, 0 bases at V and 2 bases at J, with 21 bases in the middle. In DNA form, the CDR3 reads TGCGCCAGCAGCTTGGGGGGGCAGGGAGTAAAAGCAGCCTACGAGCAGTACTTC. Amino acids: CASSLGGQGVKAAYEQYF.

V usage is TRBV5-1 and J usage is TRBJ1-6; 10 bases align to TRBD1. Germline assignment: CDR1 SGHRS and CDR2 YFSETQ. The CDR3 runs 15 residues. The V and J ends lost 2 bases and 8 bases, in that order; junction bases with no gene match: 4. CDR3 nucleotides: TGCGCCAGCAGCTTTGAGGACAGGGGGGATTCACCCCTCCACTTT. Translated: CASSFEDRGDSPLHF.

The gene calls are TRBV9 and TRBJ2-7; D gene uncertain. V lost 3 bases and J lost 2, with 12 bases in between. Per germline, CDR1 SGDLS and CDR2 YYNGEE. The CDR3 sequence is 14 residues long. The CDR3 DNA reads TGTGCCAGCAGCGCAAAACAGAATCCCTACGAGCAGTACTTC. Protein sequence: CASSAKQNPYEQYF.

The V and J genes are TRBV27 and TRBJ2-7, with 10 nucleotides matching TRBD1. With 6 bases clipped from V and 5 bases from J, the junction kept 1 base outside the gene matches. This CDR3 contains 12 residues. Germline values: CDR1 MNHEY, CDR2 SMNVEV (reference sequence). The chain's CDR3 is CASRGTGDEQYF. CDR3 nucleotide sequence: TGTGCCAGCAGAGGGACAGGGGACGAGCAGTACTTC.

Only one count was recorded for this clone. The chain has TRBV7-2 and TRBJ1-2, with D maybe TRBD1 (5 bases). Trimming shortened V by 2 bases and J by 2 bases, and 9 bases separated the two germline ends. The CDR3 spans 14 residues. Germline assignment: CDR1 SGHTA and CDR2 FQGNSA. CDR3 amino acids: CASSLSRGNYGYTF. The CDR3 bases are TGTGCCAGCAGCTTAAGCCGGGGGAACTATGGCTACACCTTC.

The chain uses TRBV7-9 and TRBJ1-2; 7 nucleotides align to TRBD1. Germline trimming cut 5 bases from V and 4 bases from J; bases unmatched to any gene: 7. The CDR3 spans 14 residues. CDR1 is SEHNR and CDR2 is FQNEAQ in the germline V gene (reference sequence). The DNA of the CDR3 is TGTGCCAGCAGCCACCAAAGGGGGCTCTATGGCTACACCTTC. It yields the protein CASSHQRGLYGYTF.

The genes are TRBV4-1 and TRBJ2-5, with 12 bases aligning to TRBD1. Unmatched junction bases numbered 9, after V lost 1 base and J lost 0 bases. The CDR3 consists of 19 residues. CDR1 and CDR2 (germline): MGHRA, YSYEKL. The DNA for the CDR3 is TGCGCCAGCAGCCAAGGGGACAGGGGGCGATCGGGGGACCAAGAGACCCAGTACTTC. It yields the protein CASSQGDRGRSGDQETQYF.